This entry features one T cell receptor (beta chain) sequence. The antigen is unknown. This sample is drawn from a study of T cell responses to AZD1222 COVID-19 vaccine. Whole-study context: Pooled in the analysis were second doses at about 4 or about 12 weeks.

Study-level results: Spike-specific TCR breadth and depth went up after people got two AZD1222 doses. Donors were mostly white British, more females; clonal diversity possibly underestimated. Among AZD1222 vaccinees, only five to seven were seropositive at baseline.

This CDR3 has 12 residues. Trimming shortened V by 3 bases and J by 2 bases, and 4 bases separated the two germline ends. Generated by immunoSEQ multiplex PCR, the TCRdb table keeps only in-frame clones and is missing some. The sample consists of around 50,000 clones, about 81% of them appearing once. Specimen: peripheral blood, collected on day 0 of AZD1222 vaccination. This chain connects TRBV12-3 or TRBV12-4 to TRBJ2-5; D remains ambiguous. The sequence was collected from an adult in good health. The CDR3 DNA sequence: TGTGCCAGCAGTTTGGTTCAAGAGACCCAGTACTTC. This encodes CASSLVQETQYF.